This T cell receptor beta chain was profiled in a study of radiotherapy plus CTLA-4 blockade in lung cancer. Study summary: Objective responses occurred in around 20% of patients; around 30% had disease control.

Study-wide points: With interferon-beta, early dynamics of blood T cell clones were reported to best predict response.

Of note for this clone: Its antigen is undetermined.

CTLA-4 blockade using ipilimumab, together with focal radiation, was received by patients with chemo-refractory metastatic non-small-cell lung cancer. The germline CDR1 and CDR2 sequences are MNHEY and SVGAGI. This CDR3 comprises 14 residues. The V gene lost 4 bases and the J gene lost 7 bases, with 16 bases spanning the gap. Some clones are missing from TCRdb's copy, which holds only in-frame ones; the method was immunoSEQ multiplex PCR. The sample yields about 49,000 clones, roughly 76% seen once. The chain is built from TRBV6-5 and TRBJ1-2; D possibly corresponds to TRBD1 (6 bases). The specimen was peripheral blood, collected from a patient treated with radiotherapy plus ipilimumab. The sequence was obtained from a human donor with non-small cell lung cancer who had stable disease on radiotherapy plus ipilimumab. CDR3 residues: CASSLHTQGSGYTF. DNA of the CDR3: TGTGCCAGCAGTTTACATACACAGGGAAGTGGCTACACCTTC.